Following are 9 T cell receptor beta chains from one sample sequenced in a study of T cell changes during pregnancy in multiple sclerosis. Data came from immunoSEQ multiplex PCR; TCRdb stores just in-frame clones and leaves some out. The table records around 66,000 clones, about nine tenths of them present only once. The sample in question was peripheral blood, obtained after pregnancy. The source of these receptors is a female donor in good health, enrolled as a control in a pregnancy study.

CDR3 sequence (DNA): TGTGCCAGTAGTCGCCGACTAGCGGGGGTGTACAATGAGCAGTTCTTC. Its translation: CASSRRLAGVYNEQFF. The V gene is TRBV19, the J gene TRBJ2-1, with 12 bases fitting TRBD2. V gave up 5 bases and J gave up 4 bases; unmatched junction bases: 6. Germline CDR1 is LNHDA and CDR2 is SQIVND (reference sequence). There are 16 residues in the CDR3.

The rearrangement links TRBV30 to TRBJ1-4; D unclear. The CDR3 sequence is 17 residues long. V shed 0 bases and J shed 4 bases, with 18 bases lying between them. CDR1 is GTSNPN, CDR2 SVGIG, per germline (reference sequence). The CDR3: CAWSVIVGDLYNEKLFF. The DNA for the CDR3 is TGTGCCTGGAGTGTAATTGTGGGCGACCTTTATAATGAAAAACTGTTTTTT.

The rearrangement uses TRBV5-4 and TRBJ2-1; TRBD2 agrees at 8 bases. CDR1 is SGHNT and CDR2 is YYREEE in the germline V gene (reference sequence). CDR3 length: 18 amino acids. V lost 5 bases to trimming and J lost 9 bases; unmatched junction nucleotides: 22. The CDR3 here is CASSRGGLEGLALLEQFF. CDR3 coding DNA: TGTGCCAGCAGTCGGGGGGGCCTCGAAGGACTAGCTTTGCTTGAGCAGTTCTTC.

The chain joins TRBV28 to TRBJ1-2; 9 positions agree with TRBD1. V dropped 10 bases and J dropped 6; count of bases not matched to a gene: 6. The germline CDR1 and CDR2 sequences are MDHEN and SYDVKM. The CDR3 is 12 residues long. The CDR3 DNA sequence: TGTGCCACCGGGACAGGGATTGATGGCTACACCTTC. It yields the protein CATGTGIDGYTF.

This chain uses TRBV6-6 with TRBJ1-5; tentatively, D is TRBD1 (6 bases). This CDR3 has 14 amino acids. Trimming took 2 bases from V and 6 from J, leaving 11 bases between them. Germline-derived CDR1 and CDR2 are MNHNY and SVGAGI (reference sequence). CDR3 protein: CASSYKQGSQPQHF. CDR3 coding DNA: TGTGCCAGCAGTTACAAACAGGGATCTCAGCCCCAGCATTTT.

The chain has TRBV4-2 and TRBJ2-2; the match to TRBD2 covers 11 bases. The CDR3 loop spans 18 amino acids. Germline V gene lookup returns CDR1 LGHNA and CDR2 YNFKEQ. Trimming took 0 bases from V and 2 from J; bases not matched to a gene: 5. The CDR3 loop reads CASSQDASGGPNTGELFF. The CDR3 DNA reads as TGTGCCAGCAGCCAAGATGCTAGCGGGGGGCCCAACACCGGGGAGCTGTTTTTT.

The V and J genes are TRBV6-1 and TRBJ1-1; unclear D gene. Trimming cost V 1 base and J 4 bases, with 10 bases left between them. CDR3 length: 14 residues. Germline assignment: CDR1 MNHNS and CDR2 SASEGT. CDR3 DNA: TGTGCCAGCAGTGAAGTTTGGGGAGGCACTGAAGCTTTCTTT. Protein: CASSEVWGGTEAFF.

The count of this clone is one. The chain employs TRBV27 and TRBJ2-6, with a tentative D call TRBD2 (6 bases). The CDR3 runs to 15 residues. Germline V lookup: CDR1 MNHEY, CDR2 SMNVEV (reference sequence). Trimming removed 7 bases at V and 4 bases at J, with 14 bases between. The CDR3 spells CASTYGGTGANVLTF. The CDR3 bases are TGTGCCAGCACGTACGGAGGGACCGGGGCCAACGTCCTGACTTTC.

The chain couples TRBV9 to TRBJ2-3; 8 positions match TRBD2. V lost 9 bases and J lost 0; bases outside the gene matches: 6. Germline assignment: CDR1 SGDLS and CDR2 YYNGEE. The CDR3 runs to 14 residues. The CDR3 sequence: CATAGGGSTDTQYF. The CDR3 coding sequence is TGTGCCACCGCCGGGGGGGGGAGCACAGATACGCAGTATTTT.